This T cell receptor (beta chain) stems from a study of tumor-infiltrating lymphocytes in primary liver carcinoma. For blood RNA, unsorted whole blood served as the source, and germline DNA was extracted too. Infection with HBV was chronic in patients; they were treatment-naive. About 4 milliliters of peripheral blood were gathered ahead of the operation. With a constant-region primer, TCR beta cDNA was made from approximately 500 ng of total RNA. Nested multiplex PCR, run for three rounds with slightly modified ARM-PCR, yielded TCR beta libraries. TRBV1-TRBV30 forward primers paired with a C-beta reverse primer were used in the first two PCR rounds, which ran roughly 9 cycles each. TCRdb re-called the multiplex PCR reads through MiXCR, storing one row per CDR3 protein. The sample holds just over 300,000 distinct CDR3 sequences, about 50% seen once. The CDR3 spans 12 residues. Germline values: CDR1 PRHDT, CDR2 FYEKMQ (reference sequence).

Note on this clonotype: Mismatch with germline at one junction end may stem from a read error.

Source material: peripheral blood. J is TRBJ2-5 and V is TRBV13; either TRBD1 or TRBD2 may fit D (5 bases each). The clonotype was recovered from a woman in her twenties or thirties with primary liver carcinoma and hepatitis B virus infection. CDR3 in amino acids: CATSPPLGDQYF. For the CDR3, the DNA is TGTGCCACCAGCCCCCCACTAGGGGACCAGTACTTC.